This T cell receptor (beta chain) was identified during a study of blood T cells in healthy people across ages. Then a second PCR, running roughly 7 to 12 cycles, was carried out with a sample-barcoded 5' primer and a J-beta primer mix. One entry per CDR3 protein results from TCRdb running MiXCR on the 5' RACE reads. The repertoire consists of fewer than 2,000,000 distinct CDR3 sequences, with about 31% occurring once and the leading ten covering approximately 10%. This clonotype was counted between two and nine times. V shed 1 base, J shed 1 base, and the junction held 5 bases outside the gene matches. The CDR3 spans 16 residues. In germline, CDR1 is SGDLS, CDR2 YYNGEE.

Sequences were obtained from blood. The chain combines TRBV9 with TRBJ2-7; TRBD2 matches 10 bases. This TCR was sampled from a woman in her twenties or thirties in good health. The CDR3 protein is CASSVRQTSGSYEQYF. CDR3 DNA sequence: TGTGCCAGCAGCGTAAGGCAGACTAGCGGGTCCTACGAGCAGTACTTC.